Shown below are 6 T cell receptor beta chains from a single sample sequenced in a study of blood T cell repertoires in COVID-19. The protocol was immunoSEQ multiplex PCR, while the TCRdb copy is restricted to in-frame clones and leaves out a portion. The sample includes around 220,000 clones, more than 70% of them seen just once. Specimen: PBMCs or T cells enriched from blood (not recorded which). These receptors originate from a woman aged 40 to 50 with acute COVID-19.

This clone was seen only once. V and J are TRBV10-3 and TRBJ2-1; 8 nucleotides line up with TRBD2. Germline CDR1 reads ENHRY; CDR2 reads SYGVKD. Losses at the gene ends were 3 bases for V and 3 bases for J; bases not matched to a gene: 1. The CDR3 is 14 amino acids. The CDR3, as DNA: TGTGCCATCAGTGAAGGGACTAGCTACAATGAGCAGTTCTTC. Translation gives CAISEGTSYNEQFF.

CDR3 amino acids: CASSLEETVLEQYF. DNA of the CDR3: TGTGCCAGCAGCTTAGAGGAGACAGTACTAGAGCAGTACTTC. J is TRBJ2-7 and V is TRBV7-8, with a possible D match to TRBD1 (5 bases). Germline CDR1 reads SGHVS; CDR2 reads FQNEAQ. The CDR3 is 14 amino acids. Trimming took off 1 base at V and 7 bases at J, with 14 bases between the two ends.

The gene calls are TRBV10-1 and TRBJ1-6; the D gene is possibly TRBD1 (5 bases). The CDR3 totals 13 residues. Trimming stripped 3 bases from V and 10 bases from J, with 10 bases between. In germline, CDR1 is WNHNN, CDR2 SYGVQD (reference sequence). Here the CDR3 DNA reads TGCGCCAGCAGTGAAGACGGGGGGTCACCCCTCCACTTT. It translates to CASSEDGGSPLHF.

The gene calls are TRBV28 and TRBJ1-2; perhaps TRBD1 as D (6 bases). In germline, CDR1 is MDHEN, CDR2 SYDVKM. The V gene lost 5 bases and the J gene lost 5 bases, with 21 bases spanning the gap. This CDR3 contains 16 residues. The CDR3: CASSPSRGRGRYGYTF. The CDR3 region has the DNA TGTGCCAGCAGTCCCTCCCGGGGCAGGGGTAGATATGGCTACACCTTC.

This clone was detected only once. This chain joins TRBV6-5 and TRBJ1-2; D unresolved. Germline V gene sequence: CDR1 MNHEY, CDR2 SVGAGI. This CDR3 has 13 residues. V shed 6 bases and J shed 4 bases, with 12 bases lying between them. In DNA form, the CDR3 reads TGTGCCAGCAGCCTAGACTGGATCTATGGCTACACCTTC. Its translation is CASSLDWIYGYTF.

V usage is TRBV5-6 and J usage is TRBJ1-4; 9 bases map to TRBD1. Germline loops: CDR1 SGHDT, CDR2 YYEEEE. Trimming took 2 bases from V and 8 from J; bases not matched to a gene: 7. This CDR3 is built from 15 residues. Here the CDR3 reads CASSFPGQGGEKLFF. DNA of the CDR3: TGTGCCAGCAGCTTCCCGGGACAGGGTGGCGAAAAACTGTTTTTT.